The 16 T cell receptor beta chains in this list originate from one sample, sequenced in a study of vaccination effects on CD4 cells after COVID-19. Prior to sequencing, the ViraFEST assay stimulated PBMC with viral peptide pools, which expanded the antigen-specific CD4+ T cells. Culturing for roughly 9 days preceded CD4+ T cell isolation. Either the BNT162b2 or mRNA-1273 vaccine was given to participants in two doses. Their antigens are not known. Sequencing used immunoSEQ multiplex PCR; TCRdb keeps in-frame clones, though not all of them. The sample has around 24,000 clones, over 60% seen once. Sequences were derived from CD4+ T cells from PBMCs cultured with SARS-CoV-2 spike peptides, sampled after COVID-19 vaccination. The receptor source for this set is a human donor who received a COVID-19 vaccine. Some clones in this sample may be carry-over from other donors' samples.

The CDR3 DNA sequence: TGTGCCAGTCAGACAGGGCTTAGCGGACCCCTCCACTTT. This codes for CASQTGLSGPLHF. The V and J genes are TRBV6-5 and TRBJ1-6; 7 bases fit TRBD1. The ends lost 9 bases at V and 12 bases at J; junction bases unmatched: 11. The CDR3 consists of 13 residues. Germline loops: CDR1 MNHEY, CDR2 SVGAGI.

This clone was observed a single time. CDR3 nucleotides: TGTGCCACCAGTGATGTTGAAGGGGGAGCTTTCTTT. This gives the protein CATSDVEGGAFF. The chain recombines TRBV24-1 with TRBJ1-1; a possible D gene is TRBD1 (6 bases). V shed 3 bases and J shed 10 bases, with 11 bases lying between them. There are 12 residues in the CDR3. Per germline, CDR1 KGHDR and CDR2 SFDVKD.

The CDR3 is CASSSDSGTDTQYF. CDR3 nucleotide sequence: TGCGCCAGCAGCAGCGACAGTGGTACAGATACGCAGTATTTT. The J gene is TRBJ2-3, the V gene TRBV5-1, with D tentatively TRBD1 (5 bases). The V gene lost 4 bases and the J gene lost 3 bases, with 12 bases spanning the gap. The CDR3 is made up of 14 amino acids. Germline assignment: CDR1 SGHRS and CDR2 YFSETQ.

The chain's CDR3 is CASSLALGGSYGYTF. The CDR3 DNA reads as TGTGCCAGCAGCTTGGCACTGGGCGGAAGCTATGGCTACACCTTC. The V and J genes are TRBV5-6 and TRBJ1-2, with D hard to call. CDR1 SGHDT and CDR2 YYEEEE come from the germline V gene. CDR3 size: 15 residues. Trimming cost V 0 bases and J 4 bases, with 13 bases left between them. The whole variable domain, remainder taken from reference TRBV5-6 and TRBJ1-2, is DAGVTQSPTHLIKTRGQQVTLRCSPKSGHDTVSWYQQALGQGPQFIFQYYEEEERQRGNFPDRFSGHQFPNYSSELNVNALLLGDSALYLCASSLALGGSYGYTFGSGTRLTVV.

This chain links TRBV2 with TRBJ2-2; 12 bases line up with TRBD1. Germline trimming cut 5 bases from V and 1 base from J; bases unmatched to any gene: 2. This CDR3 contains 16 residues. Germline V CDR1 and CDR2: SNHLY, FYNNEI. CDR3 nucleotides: TGTGCCAGCAGTTGGGACAGGGGGCGGAACACCGGGGAGCTGTTTTTT. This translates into CASSWDRGRNTGELFF.

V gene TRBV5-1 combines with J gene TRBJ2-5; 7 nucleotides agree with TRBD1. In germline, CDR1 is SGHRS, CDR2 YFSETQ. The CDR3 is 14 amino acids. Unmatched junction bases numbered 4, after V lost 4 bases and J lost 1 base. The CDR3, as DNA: TGCGCCAGCAGCGGGGGACAGCCCCAAGAGACCCAGTACTTC. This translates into CASSGGQPQETQYF. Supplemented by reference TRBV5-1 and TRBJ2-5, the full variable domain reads KAGVTQTPRYLIKTRGQQVTLSCSPISGHRSVSWYQQTPGQGLQFLFEYFSETQRNKGNFPGRFSGRQFSNSRSEMNVSTLELGDSALYLCASSGGQPQETQYFGPGTRLLVL.

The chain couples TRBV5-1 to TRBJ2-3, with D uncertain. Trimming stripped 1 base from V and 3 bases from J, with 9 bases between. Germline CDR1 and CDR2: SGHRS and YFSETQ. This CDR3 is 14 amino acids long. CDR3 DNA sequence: TGCGCCAGCAGCTTGATCAGTTATACAGATACGCAGTATTTT. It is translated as CASSLISYTDTQYF.

The CDR3 reads CASSHTSGPSTDTQYF. The CDR3 DNA sequence: TGTGCCAGCAGCCACACTAGCGGTCCTAGCACAGATACGCAGTATTTT. The chain employs TRBV2 and TRBJ2-3; 8 nucleotides match TRBD2. Germline lookup yields CDR1 SNHLY and CDR2 FYNNEI. The V gene end was trimmed by 6 bases and the J gene end by 0 bases; junction bases not matched to a gene: 8. There are 16 residues in the CDR3.

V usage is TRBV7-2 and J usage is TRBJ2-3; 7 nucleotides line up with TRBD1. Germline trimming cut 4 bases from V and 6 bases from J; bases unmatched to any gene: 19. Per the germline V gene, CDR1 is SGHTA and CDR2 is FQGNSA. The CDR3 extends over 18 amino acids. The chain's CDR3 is CASSSTRTGYNRLDTQYF. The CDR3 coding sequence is TGTGCCAGCAGCTCCACAAGGACAGGTTATAATAGATTGGATACGCAGTATTTT.

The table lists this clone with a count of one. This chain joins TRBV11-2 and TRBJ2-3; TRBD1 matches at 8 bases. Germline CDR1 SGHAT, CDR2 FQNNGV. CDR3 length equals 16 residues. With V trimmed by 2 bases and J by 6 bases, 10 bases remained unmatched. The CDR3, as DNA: TGTGCCAGCAGCTTAACTCGGACAGGGTCTATGGATACGCAGTATTTT. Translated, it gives CASSLTRTGSMDTQYF.

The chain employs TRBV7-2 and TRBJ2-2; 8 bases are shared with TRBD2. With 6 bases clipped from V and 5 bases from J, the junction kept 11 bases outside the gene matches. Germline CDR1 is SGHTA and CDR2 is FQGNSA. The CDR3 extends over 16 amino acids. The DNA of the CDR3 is TGTGCCAGCAGGTGGGGCGGGGGGCTCGGGACCGGGGAGCTGTTTTTT. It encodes CASRWGGGLGTGELFF.

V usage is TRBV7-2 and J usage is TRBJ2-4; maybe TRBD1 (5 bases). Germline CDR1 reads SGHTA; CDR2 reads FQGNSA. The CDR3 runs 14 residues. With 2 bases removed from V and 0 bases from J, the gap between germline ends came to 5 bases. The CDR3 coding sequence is TGTGCCAGCAGCTTAAGGGGAGCCAAAAACATTCAGTACTTC. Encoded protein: CASSLRGAKNIQYF.

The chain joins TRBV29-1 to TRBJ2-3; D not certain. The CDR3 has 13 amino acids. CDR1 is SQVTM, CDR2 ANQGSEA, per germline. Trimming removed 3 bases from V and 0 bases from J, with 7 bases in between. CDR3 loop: CSVDPASTDTQYF. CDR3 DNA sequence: TGCAGCGTTGATCCGGCTAGCACAGATACGCAGTATTTT.

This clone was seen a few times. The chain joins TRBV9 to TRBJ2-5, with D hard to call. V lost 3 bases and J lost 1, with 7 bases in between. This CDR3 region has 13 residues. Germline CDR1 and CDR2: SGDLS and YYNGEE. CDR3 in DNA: TGTGCCAGCAGCGGGGCAGGCCAAGAGACCCAGTACTTC. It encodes CASSGAGQETQYF.

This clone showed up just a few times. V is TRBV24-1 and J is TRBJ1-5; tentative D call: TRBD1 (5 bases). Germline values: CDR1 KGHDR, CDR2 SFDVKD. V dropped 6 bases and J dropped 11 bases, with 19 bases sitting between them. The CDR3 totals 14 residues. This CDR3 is CATSTPGSNRAQHF. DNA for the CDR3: TGTGCCACCAGTACTCCAGGGTCCAATAGGGCCCAGCATTTT.

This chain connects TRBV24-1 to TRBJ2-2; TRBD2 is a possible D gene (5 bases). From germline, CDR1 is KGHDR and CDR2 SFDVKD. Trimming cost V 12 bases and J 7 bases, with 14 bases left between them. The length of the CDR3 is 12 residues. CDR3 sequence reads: CASAYGGGELFF. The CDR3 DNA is TGTGCCTCAGCTTATGGAGGCGGGGAGCTGTTTTTT.